The clone carrying this T cell receptor beta chain was detected only a few times. Antigen specificity is unknown. CDR1 is MNHEY, CDR2 SVGAGI, per germline. The CDR3 extends over 13 amino acids. V lost 7 bases and J lost 7, with 17 bases in between. The investigators reverse transcribed all of the isolated RNA, so they sequenced expressed TCRB transcripts. Approximately 3.6 million reads, on average, came from each naive, central memory and regulatory T cell sample. Sequenced by immunoSEQ multiplex PCR; TCRdb stores in-frame clones only, minus some. The table records 120,000 to 150,000 clones, under 11% of them present only once. These data belong to a study of beta chain features in type 1 diabetes. Findings and limits, study-wide: In comparison with healthy donors, patients had naive, central memory and Treg TCRB repertoires that appeared more similar. A PCR bias possibly favoring shorter templates would apply equally to patients and controls. There was a moderate but significant shortening of TCRB CDR3s in all four CD4+ subsets of Type 1 diabetes patients.

Input material: naive CD4+ T cells from blood. The chain employs TRBV6-5 and TRBJ2-7; a possible D gene is TRBD2 (5 bases). This sequence was found in a young man in good health. Here the CDR3 reads CASNRGRVYEQYF. CDR3 nucleotides: TGTGCCAGCAATCGAGGGCGGGTCTATGAGCAGTACTTC.